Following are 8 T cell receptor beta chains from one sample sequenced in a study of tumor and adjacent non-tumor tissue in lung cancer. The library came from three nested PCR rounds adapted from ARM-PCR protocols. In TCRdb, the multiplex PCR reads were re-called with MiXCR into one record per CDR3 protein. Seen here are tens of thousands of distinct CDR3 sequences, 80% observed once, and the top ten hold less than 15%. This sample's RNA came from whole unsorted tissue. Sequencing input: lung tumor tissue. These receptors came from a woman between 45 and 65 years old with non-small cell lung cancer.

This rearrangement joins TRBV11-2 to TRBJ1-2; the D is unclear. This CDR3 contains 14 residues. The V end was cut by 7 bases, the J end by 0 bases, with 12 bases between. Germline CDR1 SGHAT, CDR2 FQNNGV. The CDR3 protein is CASNVTRTNYGYTF. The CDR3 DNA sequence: TGTGCCAGCAATGTAACACGTACTAACTATGGCTACACCTTC. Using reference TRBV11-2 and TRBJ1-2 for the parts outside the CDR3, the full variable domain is EAGVAQSPRYKIIEKRQSVAFWCNPISGHATLYWYQQILGQGPKLLIQFQNNGVVDDSQLPKDRFSAERLKGVDSTLKIQPAKLEDSAVYLCASNVTRTNYGYTFGSGTRLTVV.

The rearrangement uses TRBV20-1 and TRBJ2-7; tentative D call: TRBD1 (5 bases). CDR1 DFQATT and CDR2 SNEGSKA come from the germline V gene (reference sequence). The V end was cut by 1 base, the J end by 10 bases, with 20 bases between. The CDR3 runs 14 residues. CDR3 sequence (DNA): TGCAGTGCTAGAGCAATGGACAAGGGGAACAAACAGTACTTC. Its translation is CSARAMDKGNKQYF.

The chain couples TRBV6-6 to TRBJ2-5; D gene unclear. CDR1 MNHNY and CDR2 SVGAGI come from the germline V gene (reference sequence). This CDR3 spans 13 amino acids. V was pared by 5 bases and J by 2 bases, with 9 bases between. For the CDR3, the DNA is TGTGCCAGCAGTACCACAGCTCAAGAGACCCAGTACTTC. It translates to CASSTTAQETQYF.

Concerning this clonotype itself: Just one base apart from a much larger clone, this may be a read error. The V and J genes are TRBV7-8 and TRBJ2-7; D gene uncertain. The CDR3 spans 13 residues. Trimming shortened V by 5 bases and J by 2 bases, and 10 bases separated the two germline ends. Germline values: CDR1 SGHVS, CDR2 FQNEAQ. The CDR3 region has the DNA TGTGCCAGCAGCACCAGCATCCCCTACGAGCAGTACTTC. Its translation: CASSTSIPYEQYF.

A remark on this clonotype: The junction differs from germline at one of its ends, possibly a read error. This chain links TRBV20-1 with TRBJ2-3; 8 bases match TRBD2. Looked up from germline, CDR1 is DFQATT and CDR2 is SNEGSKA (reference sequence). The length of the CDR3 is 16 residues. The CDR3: CSTRDPAGDMIDTLYF. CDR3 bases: TGCAGTACTAGAGATCCAGCGGGAGATATGATAGATACGCTGTATTTT.

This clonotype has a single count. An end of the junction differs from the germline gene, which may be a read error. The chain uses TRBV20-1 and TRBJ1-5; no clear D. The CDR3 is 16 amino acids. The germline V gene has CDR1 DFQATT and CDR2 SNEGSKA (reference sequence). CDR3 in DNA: TGCAGTGCCAGAGAAGTCTCCGGCCATAGCAATCAGCCCAAGCATTTT. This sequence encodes CSAREVSGHSNQPKHF.

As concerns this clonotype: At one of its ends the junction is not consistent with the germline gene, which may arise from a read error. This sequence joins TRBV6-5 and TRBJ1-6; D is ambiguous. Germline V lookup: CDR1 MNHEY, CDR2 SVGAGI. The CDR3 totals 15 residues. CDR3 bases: TGTGCCGGCAGTTACTCTGGACCACAGACGCTGTACCTCCACTTT. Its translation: CAGSYSGPQTLYLHF.

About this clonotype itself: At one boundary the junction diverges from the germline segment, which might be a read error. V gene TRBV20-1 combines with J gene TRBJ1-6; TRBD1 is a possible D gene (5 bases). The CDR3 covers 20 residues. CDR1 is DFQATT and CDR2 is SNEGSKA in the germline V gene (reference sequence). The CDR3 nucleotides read TGCAGTGTTCGACGGATTGGTGTCGTGTCTCGGGCGGAGCAGGGATCACCCCTCCGCTTT. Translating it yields CSVRRIGVVSRAEQGSPLRF.